This passage covers 20 T cell receptor beta chains from one sample sequenced in a study of blood T cell repertoires in COVID-19. Produced via immunoSEQ multiplex PCR; TCRdb's table is partial and in-frame only. The table has about 130,000 clones, 60% to 80% seen once; the top ten hold approximately 5.7%. The material sequenced was peripheral blood. These receptors were collected from a man in his sixties with acute or convalescent COVID-19.

The chain couples TRBV5-6 to TRBJ1-6; no definite D call. V was shortened by 3 bases and J by 8 bases, with 9 bases between the two germline ends. There are 13 residues in the CDR3. The germline CDR1 and CDR2 sequences are SGHDT and YYEEEE. The DNA for the CDR3 is TGTGCCAGCAGCTCACCCAGTGATTCACCCCTCCACTTT. Its protein is CASSSPSDSPLHF.

The rearrangement joins TRBV12-3 or TRBV12-4 to TRBJ1-5; D is uncertain. Trimming left V 6 bases short and J 4 bases short, with 7 bases between. The CDR3 totals 12 residues. The CDR3 region has the DNA TGTGCCAGCAGCCCCCAGAATCAGCCCCAGCATTTT. Encoded protein: CASSPQNQPQHF.

This clone has just one count. The rearrangement uses TRBV19 and TRBJ2-3; a weak D match, TRBD2 (6 bases). The CDR3 is 15 residues long. Germline V CDR1 and CDR2: LNHDA, SQIVND (reference sequence). The V and J ends lost 5 bases and 6 bases respectively, with 18 bases between them. In nucleotides, the CDR3 is TGTGCCAGTAGTGTCCTAGCGCACGCGACCGATACGCAGTATTTT. Translated: CASSVLAHATDTQYF.

This chain uses TRBV7-2 with TRBJ2-5, with D possibly being TRBD2 (5 bases). The CDR3 runs 14 residues. The germline V gene has CDR1 SGHTA and CDR2 FQGNSA. V was trimmed by 0 bases and J by 6 bases, leaving 11 bases between them. DNA for the CDR3: TGTGCCAGCAGCTTAGCGGGAGAATACCAGACCCAGTACTTC. Residues: CASSLAGEYQTQYF. Using reference TRBV7-2 and TRBJ2-5 for the parts outside the CDR3, the full variable domain is GAGVSQSPSNKVTEKGKDVELRCDPISGHTALYWYRQSLGQGLEFLIYFQGNSAPDKSGLPSDRFSAERTGGSVSTLTIQRTQQEDSAVYLCASSLAGEYQTQYFGPGTRLLVL.

J is TRBJ1-1 and V is TRBV11-2, with D possibly matching TRBD1 (6 bases). Trimming took off 6 bases at V and 9 bases at J, with 17 bases between the two ends. The CDR3 is made up of 13 amino acids. The germline gives CDR1 SGHAT, CDR2 FQNNGV. DNA for the CDR3: TGTGCCAGCAGGACCGGGACAAGTGGAAAAGCTTTCTTT. Its translation is CASRTGTSGKAFF.

This clone appeared a single time. The CDR3 loop reads CASSLVGEGNTEAFF. CDR3 in DNA: TGCGCCAGCAGCTTGGTAGGGGAGGGGAACACTGAAGCTTTCTTT. The chain uses TRBV5-1 and TRBJ1-1; D might be TRBD1 (5 bases). Germline CDR1 SGHRS, CDR2 YFSETQ. The CDR3 covers 15 residues. Trimming took off 0 bases at V and 1 base at J, with 10 bases between the two ends. Based on the CDR3 plus reference TRBV5-1 and TRBJ1-1, the full variable domain is KAGVTQTPRYLIKTRGQQVTLSCSPISGHRSVSWYQQTPGQGLQFLFEYFSETQRNKGNFPGRFSGRQFSNSRSEMNVSTLELGDSALYLCASSLVGEGNTEAFFGQGTRLTVV.

The chain has TRBV4-1 and TRBJ2-7, with 10 bases identical to TRBD1. Germline CDR1 is MGHRA and CDR2 is YSYEKL. This CDR3 comprises 16 residues. Unmatched junction bases numbered 7, after V lost 4 bases and J lost 1 base. As DNA, the CDR3 is TGCGCCAGCAGCCGCACCGTGGGACAGGGGTCCTACGAGCAGTACTTC. Translation: CASSRTVGQGSYEQYF.

The chain recombines TRBV9 with TRBJ1-2; D uncertain. Looked up from germline, CDR1 is SGDLS and CDR2 is YYNGEE. The V gene lost 0 bases and the J gene lost 5 bases, with 5 bases spanning the gap. This CDR3 has 12 amino acids. CDR3 sequence: CASSVGQYGYTF. As DNA, the CDR3 is TGTGCCAGCAGCGTAGGGCAGTATGGCTACACCTTC.

The chain employs TRBV10-3 and TRBJ2-1; 7 bases are a match to TRBD1. Looked up from germline, CDR1 is ENHRY and CDR2 is SYGVKD. CDR3 length equals 13 residues. With V trimmed by 6 bases and J by 5 bases, 4 bases remained unmatched. CDR3 protein: CAIRQGVDNEQFF. CDR3 nucleotide sequence: TGTGCCATCAGGCAGGGGGTGGACAATGAGCAGTTCTTC.

In its sample, this clone was seen a few times. CDR3 sequence (DNA): TGTGCCAGCAGTGAAGGGGCCCACCGGTACTTC. This translates into CASSEGAHRYF. This chain connects TRBV2 to TRBJ2-7; no firm D call. V was clipped by 1 base and J by 12 bases, with 10 bases between them. Germline CDR1 is SNHLY and CDR2 is FYNNEI. This CDR3 is built from 11 residues.

The gene calls are TRBV7-2 and TRBJ2-7, with D maybe TRBD2 (5 bases). V shed 5 bases and J shed 6 bases, with 14 bases lying between them. Germline V gene data show CDR1 as SGHTA and CDR2 as FQGNSA. The CDR3 is 13 amino acids. CDR3 amino acids: CASSASRVLEQYF. DNA of the CDR3: TGTGCCAGCAGCGCCTCGCGGGTGCTCGAGCAGTACTTC.

The chain joins TRBV2 to TRBJ1-2, with D unresolved. The length of the CDR3 is 13 residues. CDR1 is SNHLY and CDR2 is FYNNEI in the germline V gene. With 10 bases removed from V and 4 bases from J, the gap between germline ends came to 16 bases. DNA for the CDR3: TGTGCCACCGAGTCAGGAGCGGGCTATGGCTACACCTTC. Translation: CATESGAGYGYTF.

The gene calls are TRBV15 and TRBJ2-3; perhaps TRBD2 as D (5 bases). The V end was cut by 0 bases, the J end by 3 bases, with 10 bases between. The length of the CDR3 is 15 residues. CDR1 and CDR2 from the germline V gene are LNHNV and YYDKDF (reference sequence). The CDR3: CATSREDRDTDTQYF. The CDR3 DNA sequence: TGTGCCACCAGCAGAGAGGATCGGGATACAGATACGCAGTATTTT.

The sample holds a few counts of this clone. The V gene is TRBV14, the J gene TRBJ2-7; D is possibly TRBD2 (5 bases). V was pared by 1 base and J by 6 bases, with 10 bases between. The CDR3 spans 13 residues. From germline, CDR1 is SGHDN and CDR2 FVKESK. Here the CDR3 DNA reads TGTGCCAGCAGCCAAGGGGTCGGGATCGAGCAGTACTTC. Encoded protein: CASSQGVGIEQYF.

The gene calls are TRBV21-1 and TRBJ2-1; TRBD2 reflects the table's D call only, with no check against the DNA. TRBV21-1 is tagged as a pseudogene. The CDR3 consists of 13 residues. The CDR3 region is CVFGGGRGNEQFF. In DNA, the CDR3 is TGTGTCTTCGGGGGGGGCCGGGGGAATGAGCAGTTCTTC.

V gene TRBV2 combines with J gene TRBJ2-2; 7 bases agree with TRBD2. The CDR3 has 15 amino acids. Trimming at V came to 2 bases and at J to 7 bases, leaving 7 bases not matched to a gene. In germline, CDR1 is SNHLY, CDR2 FYNNEI. CDR3: CASSERGGSIGELFF. The DNA of the CDR3 is TGTGCCAGCAGTGAACGGGGAGGGTCAATCGGGGAGCTGTTTTTT.

CDR3 DNA sequence: TGCGCCAGCAGCCACCATCTAGCGGGAGTTTCCGGGGAGCTGTTTTTT. It specifies CASSHHLAGVSGELFF. The rearrangement links TRBV4-1 to TRBJ2-2; 10 bases are shared with TRBD2. CDR3 length equals 16 residues. V lost 3 bases and J lost 6; bases outside the gene matches: 7. In germline, CDR1 is MGHRA, CDR2 YSYEKL.

This clone has a single count. The rearrangement uses TRBV11-1 and TRBJ1-6, with 9 bases matching TRBD1. CDR1 SGHAT and CDR2 FQDESV come from the germline V gene (reference sequence). The CDR3 extends over 16 amino acids. The ends lost 5 bases at V and 5 bases at J; junction bases unmatched: 7. CDR3 residues: CASSQGTGKNNSPLHF. Here the CDR3 DNA reads TGTGCCAGCAGCCAAGGGACAGGGAAGAATAATTCACCCCTCCACTTT.

This clone was seen ten or more times. The J gene is TRBJ1-1, the V gene TRBV2; TRBD1 might be the D (6 bases). The CDR3 runs to 14 residues. Trimming stripped 3 bases from V and 1 base from J, with 9 bases between. Germline V gene data show CDR1 as SNHLY and CDR2 as FYNNEI. CDR3 nucleotide sequence: TGTGCCAGCAGTGAGGGACATTCGAACACTGAAGCTTTCTTT. Encoded protein: CASSEGHSNTEAFF.

The rearrangement uses TRBV27 and TRBJ2-7, with 10 bases fitting TRBD2. The CDR3 is 16 residues long. The V gene's germline CDR1 is MNHEY and CDR2 SMNVEV (reference sequence). V lost 2 bases and J lost 5; bases outside the gene matches: 9. CDR3 DNA sequence: TGTGCCAGCAGTTTAAGAGCGGGGGGGATGTCGAACGAGCAGTACTTC. Residues: CASSLRAGGMSNEQYF.